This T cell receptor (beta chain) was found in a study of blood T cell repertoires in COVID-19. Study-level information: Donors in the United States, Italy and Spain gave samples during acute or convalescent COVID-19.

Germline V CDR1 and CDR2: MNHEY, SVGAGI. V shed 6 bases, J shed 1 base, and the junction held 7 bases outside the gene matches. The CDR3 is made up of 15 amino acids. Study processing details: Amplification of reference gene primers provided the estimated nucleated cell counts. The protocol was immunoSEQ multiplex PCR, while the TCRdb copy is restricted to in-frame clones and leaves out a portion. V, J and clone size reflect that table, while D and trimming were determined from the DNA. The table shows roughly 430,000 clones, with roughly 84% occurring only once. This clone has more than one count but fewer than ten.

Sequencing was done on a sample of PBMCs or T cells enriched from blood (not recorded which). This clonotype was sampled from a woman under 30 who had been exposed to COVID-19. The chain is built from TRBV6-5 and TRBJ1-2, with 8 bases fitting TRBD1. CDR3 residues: CASSLRTGNNYGYTF. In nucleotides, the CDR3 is TGTGCCAGCAGCCTCAGGACAGGGAATAACTATGGCTACACCTTC.